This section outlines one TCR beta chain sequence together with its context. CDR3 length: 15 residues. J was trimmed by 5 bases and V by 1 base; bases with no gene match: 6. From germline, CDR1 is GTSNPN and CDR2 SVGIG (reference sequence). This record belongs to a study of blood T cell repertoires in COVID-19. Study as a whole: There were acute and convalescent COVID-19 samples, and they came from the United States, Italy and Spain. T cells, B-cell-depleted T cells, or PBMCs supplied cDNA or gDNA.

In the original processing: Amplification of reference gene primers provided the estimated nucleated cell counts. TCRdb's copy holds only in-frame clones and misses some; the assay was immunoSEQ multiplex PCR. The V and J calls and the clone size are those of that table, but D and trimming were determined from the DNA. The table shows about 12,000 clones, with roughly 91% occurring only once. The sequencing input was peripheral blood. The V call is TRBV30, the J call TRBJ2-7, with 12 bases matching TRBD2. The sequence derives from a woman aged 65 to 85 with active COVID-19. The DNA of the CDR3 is TGTGCCTGGAGTGAACCGGGACTAGCGGGTAACGAGCAGTACTTC. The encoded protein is CAWSEPGLAGNEQYF.